This entry lists 26 T cell receptor beta chains sequenced from one sample in a study of blood T cell repertoires in COVID-19. This table comes from immunoSEQ multiplex PCR, and its TCRdb copy is limited to in-frame clones, with some not included. The sample lists roughly 320,000 clones, just under 90% seen once, with 6.3% in the top ten. The sample taken for sequencing was peripheral blood. These receptors all stem from a woman aged 45-65 years with COVID-19, enrolled during active disease.

The sample holds a few counts of this clone. One end of the junction does not line up with germline, which may come from a read error. The chain recombines TRBV30 with TRBJ2-7, with 7 positions matching TRBD1. CDR3 length equals 12 residues. In germline, CDR1 is GTSNPN, CDR2 SVGIG (reference sequence). The CDR3 DNA sequence: TGTGCCTGGAGCAGGGGGACGATCAGGCAAGACTTC. As protein: CAWSRGTIRQDF.

The V gene is TRBV12-1, the J gene TRBJ1-5; the table gives TRBD1 as D, unverified against the DNA. TRBV12-1 constitutes a pseudogene. The CDR3 has 15 residues. CDR3 in DNA: TGTGCCAGCAGCTTCCTGGACAGGGAAAGTCAGCCCCAGCATTTT. Translating gives CASSFLDRESQPQHF.

The chain is built from TRBV10-3 and TRBJ2-7; 8 bases align to TRBD1. V shed 5 bases, J shed 3 bases, and the junction held 9 bases outside the gene matches. Germline CDR1 ENHRY, CDR2 SYGVKD. The CDR3 has 15 amino acids. In DNA, the CDR3 is TGTGCCATCAGTAACCGACAGGGGTCCATCTACGAGCAGTACTTC. Residues: CAISNRQGSIYEQYF.

The chain combines TRBV9 with TRBJ2-7; 9 bases map to TRBD2. The V gene end was trimmed by 4 bases and the J gene end by 7 bases; junction bases not matched to a gene: 6. CDR1 SGDLS and CDR2 YYNGEE come from the germline V gene. This CDR3 region has 13 residues. The CDR3 loop reads CASSSGRTGEQYF. The CDR3 bases are TGTGCCAGCAGCAGCGGGAGGACGGGTGAGCAGTACTTC.

This clone was detected only a few times. The chain couples TRBV7-9 to TRBJ2-1, with 10 bases lining up with TRBD2. The junction had 12 bases not matched to a gene; V was cut back by 5 bases and J by 8 bases. The CDR3 contains 16 residues. CDR1 is SEHNR and CDR2 is FQNEAQ in the germline V gene (reference sequence). The CDR3 region is CASSRGIAGGIDEQFF. CDR3 DNA sequence: TGTGCCAGCAGCCGAGGGATAGCGGGAGGAATCGATGAGCAGTTCTTC.

The rearrangement joins TRBV24-1 to TRBJ2-5, with TRBD1 matching over 8 bases. The junction had 11 bases not matched to a gene; V was cut back by 7 bases and J by 5 bases. Germline CDR1 reads KGHDR; CDR2 reads SFDVKD. The CDR3 loop spans 15 amino acids. The CDR3 loop reads CATRGTGQGTETQYF. Here the CDR3 DNA reads TGTGCCACCAGAGGTACCGGACAGGGTACCGAGACCCAGTACTTC.

This sequence joins TRBV6-1 and TRBJ2-1; 8 positions agree with TRBD1. Germline V gene data show CDR1 as MNHNS and CDR2 as SASEGT. The length of the CDR3 is 16 residues. Germline trimming cut 4 bases from V and 10 bases from J; bases unmatched to any gene: 15. In DNA, the CDR3 is TGTGCCAGCAGTGCTTCAGGGGGCCCCACTAGTTGGGAGCAGTTCTTC. Its translation: CASSASGGPTSWEQFF.

The CDR3 region has the DNA TGTGCCAGCTCATCCACAGGGACGGGCGGCTACACCTTC. Encoded protein: CASSSTGTGGYTF. J is TRBJ1-2 and V is TRBV18, with TRBD1 as a possible D gene (6 bases). The germline V gene has CDR1 KGHSH and CDR2 LQKENI. Trimming shortened V by 5 bases and J by 8 bases, and 15 bases separated the two germline ends. This CDR3 is built from 13 residues. The full variable domain, its missing parts supplied by reference TRBV18 and TRBJ1-2, is NAGVMQNPRHLVRRRGQEARLRCSPMKGHSHVYWYRQLPEEGLKFMVYLQKENIIDESGMPKERFSAEFPKEGPSILRIQQVVRGDSAAYFCASSSTGTGGYTFGSGTRLTVV.

This chain links TRBV6-5 with TRBJ2-1, with D possibly TRBD2 on 5 matching bases. Germline V lookup: CDR1 MNHEY, CDR2 SVGAGI. The CDR3 loop spans 13 amino acids. V lost 7 bases, J lost 10 bases, and 17 bases lay in between. CDR3 loop: CASTLLTSWEQFF. CDR3 sequence (DNA): TGTGCCAGCACGCTACTAACTAGTTGGGAGCAGTTCTTC.

This sequence joins TRBV2 and TRBJ1-1; 9 positions match TRBD1. After removal of 8 bases from V and 3 bases from J, the junction contained 7 bases not matched to a gene. The CDR3 is 14 residues long. CDR1 SNHLY and CDR2 FYNNEI come from the germline V gene. This CDR3 reads CASLVDRGDTEAFF. DNA for the CDR3: TGTGCCAGCCTGGTGGACAGGGGTGACACTGAAGCTTTCTTT.

The V and J genes are TRBV30 and TRBJ1-1; the match to TRBD1 covers 8 bases. After removal of 1 base from V and 0 bases from J, the junction contained 4 bases not matched to a gene. Germline-derived CDR1 and CDR2 are GTSNPN and SVGIG (reference sequence). The CDR3 length is 15 residues. CDR3 coding DNA: TGTGCCTGGAGTGCACACAGGGGGGTGAACACTGAAGCTTTCTTT. Encoded protein: CAWSAHRGVNTEAFF.

The rearrangement uses TRBV14 and TRBJ1-3; 8 positions agree with TRBD1. The CDR3 is made up of 16 amino acids. Germline V lookup: CDR1 SGHDN, CDR2 FVKESK. The V segment lost 4 bases and the J segment 4 bases; nucleotides outside the gene matches: 9. The CDR3 loop reads CASSPQTGVAGNTIYF. For the CDR3, the DNA is TGTGCCAGCAGCCCTCAGACAGGGGTCGCAGGAAACACCATATATTTT. Looking up the rest from reference TRBV14 and TRBJ1-3 gives the full variable domain: EAGVTQFPSHSVIEKGQTVTLRCDPISGHDNLYWYRRVMGKEIKFLLHFVKESKQDESGMPNNRFLAERTGGTYSTLKVQPAELEDSGVYFCASSPQTGVAGNTIYFGEGSWLTVV.

The chain uses TRBV7-3 and TRBJ2-2, with D perhaps matching TRBD1 (6 bases). Trimming took off 6 bases at V and 1 base at J, with 6 bases between the two ends. The CDR3 loop spans 13 amino acids. CDR1 and CDR2 (germline): SGHTA, FQGTGA. Here the CDR3 reads CASRTGNTGELFF. CDR3 coding DNA: TGTGCCAGCAGGACAGGGAACACCGGGGAGCTGTTTTTT.

V usage is TRBV4-1 and J usage is TRBJ2-1; TRBD1 aligns across 8 bases. Trimming at V came to 3 bases and at J to 3 bases, leaving 4 bases not matched to a gene. The CDR3 consists of 15 residues. The germline CDR1 and CDR2 sequences are MGHRA and YSYEKL. The CDR3 here is CASSQLQGVYNEQFF. For the CDR3, the DNA is TGCGCCAGCAGCCAGCTACAGGGGGTCTACAATGAGCAGTTCTTC.

This chain joins TRBV5-4 and TRBJ2-6; TRBD2 matches at 7 bases. Germline V CDR1 and CDR2: SGHNT, YYREEE (reference sequence). This CDR3 is 16 amino acids long. Germline trimming cut 6 bases from V and 3 bases from J; bases unmatched to any gene: 9. The DNA of the CDR3 is TGTGCCAGCACCGGGGGGACGGGTAGTGGGGCCAACGTCCTGACTTTC. As protein: CASTGGTGSGANVLTF.

The CDR3 protein is CASSKKSGTGKGGELFF. The CDR3 DNA follows: TGTGCCAGCAGTAAAAAGTCCGGGACAGGGAAGGGCGGGGAGCTGTTTTTT. V and J are TRBV21-1 and TRBJ2-2; the DNA was not compared with TRBD1, the D call given in the table. TRBV21-1 is described as a pseudogene. The CDR3 has 17 amino acids.

The J gene is TRBJ1-6, the V gene TRBV6-2 or TRBV6-3, with 8 bases lining up with TRBD1. CDR1 is MNHEY and CDR2 is SVGEGT in the germline V gene. V was pared by 6 bases and J by 6 bases, with 4 bases of the junction left unmatched. This CDR3 has 14 amino acids. The CDR3 region is CASSRTGINSPLHF. Written as DNA, the CDR3 is TGTGCCAGCAGCCGGACAGGGATTAATTCACCCCTCCACTTT.

The chain links TRBV4-3 to TRBJ2-7; 7 bases are a match to TRBD1. CDR3 length: 14 amino acids. The germline gives CDR1 LGHNA, CDR2 YSLEER. J lost 4 bases, V lost 1 base, and 4 bases had no gene match. This CDR3 reads CASSQGTGRYEQYF. CDR3 DNA sequence: TGCGCCAGCAGCCAAGGGACAGGACGATACGAGCAGTACTTC.

The rearrangement uses TRBV7-2 and TRBJ2-7; TRBD2 is a possible D gene (6 bases). V was cut by 8 bases and J by 3 bases, with 20 bases left in between. Per germline, CDR1 SGHTA and CDR2 FQGNSA. This CDR3 contains 15 residues. CDR3 nucleotides: TGTGCCAGCCAACATATTAGTCGGGACTTCTACGAGCAGTACTTC. Amino acids: CASQHISRDFYEQYF.

The rearrangement joins TRBV7-9 to TRBJ1-5; 9 bases are shared with TRBD1. The V and J ends lost 5 bases and 0 bases, in that order; junction bases with no gene match: 5. The CDR3 contains 16 residues. Germline CDR1 and CDR2: SEHNR and FQNEAQ (reference sequence). This chain's CDR3 is CASSPGTGSSNQPQHF. The CDR3 bases are TGTGCCAGCAGCCCGGGGACAGGGAGTAGCAATCAGCCCCAGCATTTT.

This chain links TRBV30 with TRBJ1-1; D unresolved. Deletions cut 4 bases from V and 5 bases from J, with 14 bases between. Per the germline V gene, CDR1 is GTSNPN and CDR2 is SVGIG (reference sequence). This CDR3 is 13 amino acids long. CDR3 coding DNA: TGTGCCTGGAATCGCAGGTCGAGTACTGAAGCTTTCTTT. Its translation: CAWNRRSSTEAFF. Looking up the rest from reference TRBV30 and TRBJ1-1 gives the full variable domain: SQTIHQWPATLVQPVGSPLSLECTVEGTSNPNLYWYRQAAGRGLQLLFYSVGIGQISSEVPQNLSASRPQDRQFILSSKKLLLSDSGFYLCAWNRRSSTEAFFGQGTRLTVV.

V gene TRBV15 combines with J gene TRBJ1-1, with 8 bases that match TRBD1. The V gene's germline CDR1 is LNHNV and CDR2 YYDKDF (reference sequence). After removal of 1 base from V and 1 base from J, the junction contained 5 bases not matched to a gene. This CDR3 region has 16 residues. The CDR3 region is CATSRGSGGWNTEAFF. Here the CDR3 DNA reads TGTGCCACCAGCAGAGGTTCAGGGGGCTGGAACACTGAAGCTTTCTTT.

The chain carries TRBV19 and TRBJ1-2; D not resolved. CDR3 length: 14 residues. Trimming removed 5 bases from V and 4 bases from J, with 14 bases in between. Per the germline V gene, CDR1 is LNHDA and CDR2 is SQIVND (reference sequence). The CDR3 nucleotides are TGTGCCAGTAGTCTACCCGCGAGCCTCTATGGCTACACCTTC. This gives the protein CASSLPASLYGYTF.

This clone was counted a single time. The rearrangement joins TRBV2 to TRBJ2-2; 7 positions agree with TRBD1. The trim removed 7 bases at V and 5 bases at J, leaving 7 bases unmatched. Germline CDR1 reads SNHLY; CDR2 reads FYNNEI. CDR3 length: 14 amino acids. CDR3 DNA: TGTGCCAGCACCAGACAGGGTCAAACCGGGGAGCTGTTTTTT. This codes for CASTRQGQTGELFF.

This chain links TRBV6-4 with TRBJ2-1; 13 bases agree with TRBD2. The germline CDR1 and CDR2 sequences are MRHNA and SNTAGT. The CDR3 covers 15 residues. The junction had 6 bases not matched to a gene; V was cut back by 5 bases and J by 8 bases. CDR3 protein: CASSTTSGRADEQFF. CDR3 nucleotide sequence: TGTGCCAGCAGTACCACTAGCGGGAGGGCTGATGAGCAGTTCTTC.

The chain has TRBV10-1 and TRBJ2-2, with 7 bases identical to TRBD2. With V trimmed by 2 bases and J by 0 bases, 12 bases remained unmatched. This CDR3 is built from 19 residues. The V gene's germline CDR1 is WNHNN and CDR2 SYGVQD (reference sequence). CDR3 DNA: TGCGCCAGCAGTGAGAGTCGGGTACCGGGACTAACGAACACCGGGGAGCTGTTTTTT. Translated: CASSESRVPGLTNTGELFF.